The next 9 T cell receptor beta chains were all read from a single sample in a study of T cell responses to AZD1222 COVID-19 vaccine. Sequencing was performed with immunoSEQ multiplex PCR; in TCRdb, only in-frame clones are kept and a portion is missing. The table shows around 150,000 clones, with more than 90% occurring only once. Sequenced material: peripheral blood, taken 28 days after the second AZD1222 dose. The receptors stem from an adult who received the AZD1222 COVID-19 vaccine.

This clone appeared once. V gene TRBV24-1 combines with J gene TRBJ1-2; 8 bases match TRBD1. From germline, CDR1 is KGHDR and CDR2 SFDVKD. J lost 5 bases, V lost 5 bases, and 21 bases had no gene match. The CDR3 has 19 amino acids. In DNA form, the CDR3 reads TGTGCCACCAGTGTTGACGGCGCACTAGTACCGACAGGGGAATATGGCTACACCTTC. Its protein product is CATSVDGALVPTGEYGYTF.

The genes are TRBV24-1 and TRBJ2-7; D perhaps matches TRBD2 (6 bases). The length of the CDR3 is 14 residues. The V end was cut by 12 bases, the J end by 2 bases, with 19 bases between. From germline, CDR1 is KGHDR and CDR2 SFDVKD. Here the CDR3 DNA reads TGTGCCCTGCCAGGCGGGCGGGACCCCTACGAGCAGTACTTC. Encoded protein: CALPGGRDPYEQYF.

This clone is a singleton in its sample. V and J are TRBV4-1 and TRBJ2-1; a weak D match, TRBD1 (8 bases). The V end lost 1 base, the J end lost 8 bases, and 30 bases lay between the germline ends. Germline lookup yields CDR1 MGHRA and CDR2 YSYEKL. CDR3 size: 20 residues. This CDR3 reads CASSQARTGSWEGAGDEQFF. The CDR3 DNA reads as TGCGCCAGCAGCCAAGCTAGGACAGGGAGCTGGGAGGGTGCCGGGGATGAGCAGTTCTTC.

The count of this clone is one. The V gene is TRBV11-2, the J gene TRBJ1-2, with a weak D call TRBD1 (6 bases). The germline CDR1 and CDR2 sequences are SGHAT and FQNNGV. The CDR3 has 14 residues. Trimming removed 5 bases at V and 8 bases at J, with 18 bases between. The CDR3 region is CASSPRAGEGGYTF. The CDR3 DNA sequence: TGTGCCAGCAGCCCCCGGGCAGGGGAGGGCGGCTACACCTTC.

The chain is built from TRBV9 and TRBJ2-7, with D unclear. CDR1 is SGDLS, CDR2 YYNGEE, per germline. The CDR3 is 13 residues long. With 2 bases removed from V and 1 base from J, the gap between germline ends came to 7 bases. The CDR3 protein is CASSVGVSYEQYF. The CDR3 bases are TGTGCCAGCAGCGTCGGTGTGTCCTACGAGCAGTACTTC.

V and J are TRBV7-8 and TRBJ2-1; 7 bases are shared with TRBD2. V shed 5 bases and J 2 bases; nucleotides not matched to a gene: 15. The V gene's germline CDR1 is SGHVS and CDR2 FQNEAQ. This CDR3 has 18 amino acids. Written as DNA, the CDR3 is TGTGCCAGCAGCGCACAGGTGCGGGGGACCCTTGCCTACAATGAGCAGTTCTTC. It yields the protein CASSAQVRGTLAYNEQFF. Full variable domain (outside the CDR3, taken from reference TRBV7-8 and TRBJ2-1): GAGVSQSPRYKVAKRGQDVALRCDPISGHVSLFWYQQALGQGPEFLTYFQNEAQLDKSGLPSDRFFAERPEGSVSTLKIQRTQQEDSAVYLCASSAQVRGTLAYNEQFFGPGTRLTVL.

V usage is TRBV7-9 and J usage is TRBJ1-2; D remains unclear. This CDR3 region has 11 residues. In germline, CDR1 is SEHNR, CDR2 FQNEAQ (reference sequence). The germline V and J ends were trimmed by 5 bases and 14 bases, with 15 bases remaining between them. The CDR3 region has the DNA TGTGCCAGCAGCACATCCGCGGGAGCTACCTTC. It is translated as CASSTSAGATF.

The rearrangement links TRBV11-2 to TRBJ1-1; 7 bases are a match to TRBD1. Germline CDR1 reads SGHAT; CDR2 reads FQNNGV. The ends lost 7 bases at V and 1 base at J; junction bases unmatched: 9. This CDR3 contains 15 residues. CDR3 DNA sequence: TGTGCCAGCACCCTGATGGAGGGGGCGAACACTGAAGCTTTCTTT. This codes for CASTLMEGANTEAFF.

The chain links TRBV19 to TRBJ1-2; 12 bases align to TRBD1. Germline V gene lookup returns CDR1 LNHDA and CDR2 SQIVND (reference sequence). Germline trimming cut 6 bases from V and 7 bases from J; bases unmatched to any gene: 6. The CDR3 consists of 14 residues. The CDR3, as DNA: TGTGCCAGTAGCCGGGACAGGGGGCTCTCTGGCTACACCTTC. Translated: CASSRDRGLSGYTF.